The clone carrying this T cell receptor (beta chain) has more than one count but fewer than ten. The data belong to a study of blood T cells in healthy people across ages. For the second PCR, which ran for about 6 to 11 cycles, a sample-barcoded 5' primer and a J-beta primer mix were used. Every molecule of cDNA carried a tag from a template-switch adaptor with 12 random nucleotides. TCRdb processed the 5' RACE reads anew with MiXCR; each CDR3 protein has one entry. The sample records hundreds of thousands of distinct CDR3 sequences, roughly 21% being singletons. The receptor was isolated from a man between 65 and 85 years old in good health. The sample was blood.

The chain's CDR3 is CSAPRLAVYNEQFF. The CDR3 region has the DNA TGCAGTGCTCCTCGACTAGCGGTTTACAATGAGCAGTTCTTC. The chain joins TRBV20-1 to TRBJ2-1; 9 bases are a match to TRBD2. This CDR3 spans 14 amino acids. V dropped 5 bases and J dropped 4; count of bases not matched to a gene: 6. The germline gives CDR1 DFQATT, CDR2 SNEGSKA (reference sequence).